This T cell receptor beta chain was found in a study of blood T cells in healthy people across ages. Regarding the study as a whole: CMV infection status of these donors was not known. Per-million-T-cell TCR beta diversity fell roughly linearly with age.

A sample-barcoded 5' primer and a J-beta primer mix were used in a second PCR of about 7 to 12 cycles. The yield of each sample was at least 2.5 million CDR3-containing paired-end reads. Via MiXCR, TCRdb re-called the 5' RACE reads, giving one row per CDR3 protein. The sample shows 1.5 million or so distinct CDR3 sequences, approximately 43% of them seen only once. Isolation of PBMCs gave at least 7 million cells per sample. Worth noting for this clonotype: Its antigen is undetermined.

The V gene lost 2 bases and the J gene lost 6 bases, with 8 bases spanning the gap. This CDR3 spans 13 amino acids. Germline values: CDR1 MNHEY, CDR2 SVGEGT. The sample consisted of blood. This clonotype was sampled from a woman aged 18-29 years in good health. The V gene is TRBV6-2 or TRBV6-3, the J gene TRBJ2-1, with a weak D call TRBD1 (5 bases). CDR3 residues: CASSYQGRNEQFF. The CDR3 DNA is TGTGCCAGCAGTTACCAGGGCCGCAATGAGCAGTTCTTC.